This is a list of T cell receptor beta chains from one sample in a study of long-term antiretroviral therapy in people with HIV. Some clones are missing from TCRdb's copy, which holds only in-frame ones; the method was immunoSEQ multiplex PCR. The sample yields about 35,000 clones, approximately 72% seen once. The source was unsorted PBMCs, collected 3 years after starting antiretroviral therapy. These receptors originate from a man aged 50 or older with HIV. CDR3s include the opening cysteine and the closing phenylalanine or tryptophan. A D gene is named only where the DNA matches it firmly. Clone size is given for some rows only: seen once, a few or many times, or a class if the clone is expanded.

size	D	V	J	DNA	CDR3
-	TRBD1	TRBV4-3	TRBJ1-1	TGCGCCAGCAGCCAGGGGGACAGGGTTACTGAAGCTTTCTTT	CASSQGDRVTEAFF
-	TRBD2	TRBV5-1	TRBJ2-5	TGCGCCAGCAGCTTGGTGGATAGCGGGTACCAAGAGACCCAGTACTTC	CASSLVDSGYQETQYF
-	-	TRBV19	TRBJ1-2	TGTGCCAGTAGTATACGGGAGGGCTCTAACTATGGCTACACCTTC	CASSIREGSNYGYTF
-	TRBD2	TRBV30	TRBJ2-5	TGTGCCTGGACCCAAGCTAGCGGGGCCCAAGAGACCCAGTACTTC	CAWTQASGAQETQYF
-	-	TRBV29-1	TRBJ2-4	TGCAGCGTTGAAGACAGGGCCAAAAACATTCAGTACTTC	CSVEDRAKNIQYF
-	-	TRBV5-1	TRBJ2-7	TGCGCCAGCAGCTTGGCGGAAAGCGGGCAAGCCTACGAGCAGTACTTC	CASSLAESGQAYEQYF
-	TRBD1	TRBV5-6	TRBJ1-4	TGTGCCAGCAGCTTAACAGGGGTGGGTGAAAAACTGTTTTTT	CASSLTGVGEKLFF
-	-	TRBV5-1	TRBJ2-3	TGCGCCAGCAGCTTGGGGCAATATAGCACAGATACGCAGTATTTT	CASSLGQYSTDTQYF
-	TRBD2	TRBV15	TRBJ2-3	TGTGCCACCAGCAGAGCACTGACTAGCGGCTTTGATACGCAGTATTTT	CATSRALTSGFDTQYF
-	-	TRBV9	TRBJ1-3	TGTGCCAGCAGCGTAGCTCGCTCTGGAAACACCATATATTTT	CASSVARSGNTIYF
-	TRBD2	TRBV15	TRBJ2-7	TGTGCCACCAGCAGAGATGAAATGACTAGCGGGGGGTACGAGCAGTACTTC	CATSRDEMTSGGYEQYF
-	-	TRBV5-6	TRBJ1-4	TGTGCCAGCAGTTCTGGTTTGGGACTGTTTTTT	CASSSGLGLFF
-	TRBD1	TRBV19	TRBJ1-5	TGTGCCAGTACCCCTGGGGACAGTCGAAGTCAGCCCCAGCATTTT	CASTPGDSRSQPQHF
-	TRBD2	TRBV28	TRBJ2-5	TGTGCCAGCAGTTTAATCGGGGGGGTGAAGACCCAGTACTTC	CASSLIGGVKTQYF
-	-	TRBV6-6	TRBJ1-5	TGTGCCAGCAGTTACGACGAGGGGAACAATCAGCCCCAGCATTTT	CASSYDEGNNQPQHF
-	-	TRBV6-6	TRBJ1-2	TGTGCCAGCACCAAAGGGGGAGGTGGCTACACCTTC	CASTKGGGGYTF
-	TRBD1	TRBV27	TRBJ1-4	TGTGCCAGCAGGCGACAGGGGGCGACTAATGAAAAACTGTTTTTT	CASRRQGATNEKLFF
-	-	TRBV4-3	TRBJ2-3	TGCGCCAGCAGCCTCTTAGTAGGCGATACGCAGTATTTT	CASSLLVGDTQYF
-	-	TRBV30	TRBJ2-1	TGTGCCTGGAGAATTGGGGCAGGGGGGAAATTCTTC	CAWRIGAGGKFF
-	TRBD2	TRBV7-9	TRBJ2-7	TGTGCCAGCAGCTTAGGACTAGCGGCGTACGAGCAGTACTTC	CASSLGLAAYEQYF
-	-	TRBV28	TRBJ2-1	TGTGCCAGCAGTTTATGGTCGGAGGAGCAGTTCTTC	CASSLWSEEQFF
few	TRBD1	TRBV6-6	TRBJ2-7	TGTGCCAGCAGACCTCCGGGACAGGGGACCGAGCAGTACTTC	CASRPPGQGTEQYF
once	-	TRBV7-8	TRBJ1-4	TGTGCCAGCAGCTTATACGGGGGGGGTGAAAAACTGTTTTTT	CASSLYGGGEKLFF
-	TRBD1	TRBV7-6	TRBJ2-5	TGTGCCACTCGAGGGACAGGGGGAGAGACCCAGTACTTC	CATRGTGGETQYF
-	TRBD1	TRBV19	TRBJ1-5	TGTGCCAGTAAACGGGACAGGGAGTTGAGCAATCAGCCCCAGCATTTT	CASKRDRELSNQPQHF
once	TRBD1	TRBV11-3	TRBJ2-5	TGTGCCAGCAGCAAGGGGGCGCGGTCAGAGACCCAGTACTTC	CASSKGARSETQYF
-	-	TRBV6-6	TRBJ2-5	TGTGCCAGCAGTTATCCTAGCGGGACAGGCCAAGAGACCCAGTACTTC	CASSYPSGTGQETQYF
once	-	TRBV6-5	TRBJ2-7	TGTGCCAGCAGTTTCGGACCAAGCTCCTACGAGCAGTACTTC	CASSFGPSSYEQYF
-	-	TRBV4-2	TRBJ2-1	TGTGCCAGCAGCCAAGACAGGGGTGGCAATGAGCAGTTCTTC	CASSQDRGGNEQFF
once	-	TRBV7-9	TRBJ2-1	TGTGCCAGCAGCTTAGCGATAGGGTCCTACAATGAGCAGTTCTTC	CASSLAIGSYNEQFF
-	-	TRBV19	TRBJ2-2	TGTGCCAGTAGTATGGGGGGGGCTTGGAACACCGGGGAGCTGTTTTTT	CASSMGGAWNTGELFF
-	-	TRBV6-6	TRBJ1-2	TGTGCCAGCAGTGGGGGGGGCACAGCTAACTATGGCTACACCTTC	CASSGGGTANYGYTF
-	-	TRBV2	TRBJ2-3	TGTGCCAGCAGTGATGACCGTAGCACAGATACGCAGTATTTT	CASSDDRSTDTQYF
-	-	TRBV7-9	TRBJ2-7	TGTGCCAGCAGCAAGCTTCTGGGGGGCTCCTACGAGCAGTACTTC	CASSKLLGGSYEQYF
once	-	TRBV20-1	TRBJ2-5	TGCAGTGCTAGTCCACAAGAGACCCAGTACTTC	CSASPQETQYF
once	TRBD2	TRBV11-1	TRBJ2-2	TGTGCCAGCACCTCCCGGCGGGGGGCCGGGAACACCGGGGAGCTGTTTTTT	CASTSRRGAGNTGELFF
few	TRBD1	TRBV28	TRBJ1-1	TGTGCCAGCAGGGGACAGGGGGGGATGAACACTGAAGCTTTCTTT	CASRGQGGMNTEAFF
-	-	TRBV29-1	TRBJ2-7	TGCAGCGTTGAGAGCGGGCCGCGCTCCTACGAGCAGTACTTC	CSVESGPRSYEQYF
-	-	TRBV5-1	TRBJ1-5	TGCGCCAGCAGCTTGTCGGGGAATCAGCCCCAGCATTTT	CASSLSGNQPQHF
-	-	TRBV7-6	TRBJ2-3	TGTGCCAGCAGCCCTGGGCTAAATACGCAGTATTTT	CASSPGLNTQYF
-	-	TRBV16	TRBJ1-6	TGTGCCAGCAGCCCCGGCGAGAATTCACCCCTCCACTTT	CASSPGENSPLHF
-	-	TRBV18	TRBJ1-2	TGTGCCAGCTCACCACCGAAGGGGTATGGCTACACCTTC	CASSPPKGYGYTF
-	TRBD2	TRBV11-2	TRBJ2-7	TGTGCCAGCAGCTTAGTTCAGCGGGGGGGCTACGAGCAGTACTTC	CASSLVQRGGYEQYF
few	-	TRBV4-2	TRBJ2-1	TGTGCCAGCAGCCAAGATCCCAGGGACAATGAGCAGTTCTTC	CASSQDPRDNEQFF